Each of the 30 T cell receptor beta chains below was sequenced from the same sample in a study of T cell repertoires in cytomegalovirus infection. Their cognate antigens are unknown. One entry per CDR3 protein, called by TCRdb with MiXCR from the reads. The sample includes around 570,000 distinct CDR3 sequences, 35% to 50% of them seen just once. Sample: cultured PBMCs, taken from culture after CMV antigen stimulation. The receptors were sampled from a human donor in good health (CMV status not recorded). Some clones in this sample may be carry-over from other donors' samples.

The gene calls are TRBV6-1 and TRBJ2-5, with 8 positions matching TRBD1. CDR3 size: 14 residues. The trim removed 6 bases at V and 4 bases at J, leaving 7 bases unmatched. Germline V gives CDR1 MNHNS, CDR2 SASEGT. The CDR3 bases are TGTGCCAGCAGAAGATGGACAGGGCGAGAGACCCAGTACTTC. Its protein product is CASRRWTGRETQYF.

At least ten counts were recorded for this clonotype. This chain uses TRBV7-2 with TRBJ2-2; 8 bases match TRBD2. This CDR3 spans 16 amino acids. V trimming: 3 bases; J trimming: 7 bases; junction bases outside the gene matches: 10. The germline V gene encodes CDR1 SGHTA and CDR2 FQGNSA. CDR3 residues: CASSFRSGGGVGELFF. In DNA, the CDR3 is TGTGCCAGCAGCTTTCGAAGCGGGGGAGGGGTCGGGGAGCTGTTTTTT.

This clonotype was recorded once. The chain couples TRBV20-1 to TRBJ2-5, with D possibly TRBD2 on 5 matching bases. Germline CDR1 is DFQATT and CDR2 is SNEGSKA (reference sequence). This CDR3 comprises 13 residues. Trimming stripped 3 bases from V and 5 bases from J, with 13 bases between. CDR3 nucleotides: TGCAGTGCTAGCGACTTAGCGTGGGAGACCCAGTACTTC. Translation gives CSASDLAWETQYF.

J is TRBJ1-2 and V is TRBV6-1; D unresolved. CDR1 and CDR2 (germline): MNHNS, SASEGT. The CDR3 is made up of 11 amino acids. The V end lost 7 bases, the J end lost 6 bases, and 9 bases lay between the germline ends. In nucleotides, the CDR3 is TGTGCCAGCATGGCCCTAAATGGCTACACCTTC. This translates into CASMALNGYTF.

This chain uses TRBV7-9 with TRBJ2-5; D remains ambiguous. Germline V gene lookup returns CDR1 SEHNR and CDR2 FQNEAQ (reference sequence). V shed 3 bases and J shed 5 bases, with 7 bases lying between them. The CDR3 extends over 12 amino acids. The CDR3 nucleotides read TGTGCCAGCAGCTTCGCTCGGGAGACCCAGTACTTC. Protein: CASSFARETQYF.

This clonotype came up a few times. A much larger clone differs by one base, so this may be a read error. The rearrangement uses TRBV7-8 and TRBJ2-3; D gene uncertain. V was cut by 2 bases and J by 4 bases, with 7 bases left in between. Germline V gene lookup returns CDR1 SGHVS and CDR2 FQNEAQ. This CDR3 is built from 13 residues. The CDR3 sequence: CASSLLGPDTQYF. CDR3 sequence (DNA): TGTGCCAGCAGCTTATTGGGCCCAGATACGCAGTATTTT.

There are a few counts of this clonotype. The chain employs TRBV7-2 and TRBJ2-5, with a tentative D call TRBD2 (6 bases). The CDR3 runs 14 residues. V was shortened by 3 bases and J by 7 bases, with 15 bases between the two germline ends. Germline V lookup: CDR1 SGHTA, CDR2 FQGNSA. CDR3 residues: CASSFDRLVGTQYF. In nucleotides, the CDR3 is TGTGCCAGCAGCTTTGACCGACTAGTCGGGACCCAGTACTTC. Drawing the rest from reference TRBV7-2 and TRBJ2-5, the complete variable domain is GAGVSQSPSNKVTEKGKDVELRCDPISGHTALYWYRQSLGQGLEFLIYFQGNSAPDKSGLPSDRFSAERTGGSVSTLTIQRTQQEDSAVYLCASSFDRLVGTQYFGPGTRLLVL.

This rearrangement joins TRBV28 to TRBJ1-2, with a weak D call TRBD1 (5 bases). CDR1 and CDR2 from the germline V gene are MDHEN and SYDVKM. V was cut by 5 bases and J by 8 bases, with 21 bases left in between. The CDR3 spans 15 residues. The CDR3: CASSPLGRRGDGYTF. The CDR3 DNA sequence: TGTGCCAGCAGTCCCCTGGGGCGAAGAGGGGACGGCTACACCTTC.

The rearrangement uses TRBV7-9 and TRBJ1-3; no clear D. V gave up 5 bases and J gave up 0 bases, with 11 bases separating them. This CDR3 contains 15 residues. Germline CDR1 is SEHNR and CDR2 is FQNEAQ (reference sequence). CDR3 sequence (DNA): TGTGCCAGCAGCCCACGGGAAGACTCTGGAAACACCATATATTTT. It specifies CASSPREDSGNTIYF.

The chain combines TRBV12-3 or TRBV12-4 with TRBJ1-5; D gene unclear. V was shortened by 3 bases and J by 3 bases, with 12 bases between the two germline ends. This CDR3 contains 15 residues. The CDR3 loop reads CASSFKLGYNQPQHF. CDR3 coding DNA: TGTGCCAGCAGTTTTAAGTTGGGATACAATCAGCCCCAGCATTTT.

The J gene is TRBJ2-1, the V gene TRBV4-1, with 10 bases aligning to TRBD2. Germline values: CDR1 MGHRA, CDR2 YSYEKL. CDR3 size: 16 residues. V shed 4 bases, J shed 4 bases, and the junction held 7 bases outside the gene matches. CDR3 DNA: TGCGCCAGCAGCCTACGGGGTAGCGGGGGGTACAATGAGCAGTTCTTC. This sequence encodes CASSLRGSGGYNEQFF.

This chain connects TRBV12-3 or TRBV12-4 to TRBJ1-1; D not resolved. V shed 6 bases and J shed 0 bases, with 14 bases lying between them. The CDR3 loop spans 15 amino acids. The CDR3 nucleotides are TGTGCCAGCAGCCTGGGAATGGGCGTGAACACTGAAGCTTTCTTT. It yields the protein CASSLGMGVNTEAFF.

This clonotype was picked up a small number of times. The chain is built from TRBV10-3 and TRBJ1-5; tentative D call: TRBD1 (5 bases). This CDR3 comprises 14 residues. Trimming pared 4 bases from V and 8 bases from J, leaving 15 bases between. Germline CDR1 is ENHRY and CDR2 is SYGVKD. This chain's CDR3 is CAISVGGQGEPQHF. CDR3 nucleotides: TGTGCCATCAGTGTCGGCGGCCAGGGAGAGCCCCAGCATTTT.

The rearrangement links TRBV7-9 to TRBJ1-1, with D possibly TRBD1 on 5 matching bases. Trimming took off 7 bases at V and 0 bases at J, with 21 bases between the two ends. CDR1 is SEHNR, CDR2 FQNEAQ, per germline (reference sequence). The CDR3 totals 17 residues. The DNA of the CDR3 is TGTGCCAGCATCCTCCGGGGCAGACAGTATATGAACACTGAAGCTTTCTTT. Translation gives CASILRGRQYMNTEAFF.

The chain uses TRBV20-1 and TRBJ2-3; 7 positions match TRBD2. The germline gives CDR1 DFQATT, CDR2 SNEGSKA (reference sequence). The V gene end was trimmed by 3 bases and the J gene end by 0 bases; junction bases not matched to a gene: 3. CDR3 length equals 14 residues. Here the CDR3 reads CSARLSGSTDTQYF. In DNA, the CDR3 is TGCAGTGCTAGGCTTAGCGGGAGCACAGATACGCAGTATTTT.

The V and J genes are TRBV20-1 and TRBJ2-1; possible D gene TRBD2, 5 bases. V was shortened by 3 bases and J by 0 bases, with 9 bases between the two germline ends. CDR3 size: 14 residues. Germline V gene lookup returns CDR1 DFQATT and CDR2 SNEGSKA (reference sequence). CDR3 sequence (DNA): TGCAGTGCTAGTCCGGGAAGCTCCTACAATGAGCAGTTCTTC. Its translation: CSASPGSSYNEQFF.

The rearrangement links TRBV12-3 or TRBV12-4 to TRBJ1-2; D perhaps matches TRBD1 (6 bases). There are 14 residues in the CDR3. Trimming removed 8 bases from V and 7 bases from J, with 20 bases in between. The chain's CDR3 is CASLPPGHNAGYTF. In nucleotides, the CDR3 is TGTGCCAGCCTGCCCCCGGGACACAACGCTGGCTACACCTTC.

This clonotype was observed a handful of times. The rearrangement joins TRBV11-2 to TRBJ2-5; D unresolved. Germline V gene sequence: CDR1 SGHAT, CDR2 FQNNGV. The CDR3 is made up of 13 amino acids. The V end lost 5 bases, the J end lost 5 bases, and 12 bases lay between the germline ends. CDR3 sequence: CASSRQARETQYF. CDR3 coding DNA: TGTGCCAGCAGCCGACAAGCGAGGGAGACCCAGTACTTC.

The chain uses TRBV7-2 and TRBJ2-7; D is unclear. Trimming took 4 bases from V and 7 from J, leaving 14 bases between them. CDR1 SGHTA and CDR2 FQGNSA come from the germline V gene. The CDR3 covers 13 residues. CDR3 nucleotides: TGTGCCAGCAGCTCTAGGGCCCGTTGGGAGCAGTACTTC. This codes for CASSSRARWEQYF.

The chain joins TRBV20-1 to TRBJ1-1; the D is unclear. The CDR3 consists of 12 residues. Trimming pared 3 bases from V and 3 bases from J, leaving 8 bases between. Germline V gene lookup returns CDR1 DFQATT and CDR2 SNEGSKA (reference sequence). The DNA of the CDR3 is TGCAGTGCTAGGGGCGGGGACACTGAAGCTTTCTTT. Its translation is CSARGGDTEAFF.

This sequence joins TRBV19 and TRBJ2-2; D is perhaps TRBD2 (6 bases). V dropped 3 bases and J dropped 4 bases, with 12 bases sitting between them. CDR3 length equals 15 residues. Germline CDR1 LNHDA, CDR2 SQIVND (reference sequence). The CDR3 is CASSIGGLGTGELFF. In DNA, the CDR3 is TGTGCCAGTAGTATCGGGGGATTGGGCACCGGGGAGCTGTTTTTT.

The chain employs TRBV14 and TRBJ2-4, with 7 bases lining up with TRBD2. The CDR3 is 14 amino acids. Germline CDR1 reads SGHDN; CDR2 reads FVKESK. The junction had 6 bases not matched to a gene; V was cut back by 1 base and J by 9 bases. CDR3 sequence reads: CASSQGGGETIQYF. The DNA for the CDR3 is TGTGCCAGCAGCCAAGGGGGAGGGGAGACCATTCAGTACTTC.

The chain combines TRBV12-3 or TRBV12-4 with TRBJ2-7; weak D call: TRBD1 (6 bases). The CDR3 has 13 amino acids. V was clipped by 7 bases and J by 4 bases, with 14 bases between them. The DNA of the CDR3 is TGTGCCAGCACCTCAGGGGATAGATACGAGCAGTACTTC. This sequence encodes CASTSGDRYEQYF.

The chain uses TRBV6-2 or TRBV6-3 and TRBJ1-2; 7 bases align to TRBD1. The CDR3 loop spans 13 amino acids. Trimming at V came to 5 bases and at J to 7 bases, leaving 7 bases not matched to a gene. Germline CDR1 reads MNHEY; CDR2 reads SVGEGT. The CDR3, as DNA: TGTGCCAGCAGTACCGGGACAGCAGGTGGCTACACCTTC. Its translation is CASSTGTAGGYTF.

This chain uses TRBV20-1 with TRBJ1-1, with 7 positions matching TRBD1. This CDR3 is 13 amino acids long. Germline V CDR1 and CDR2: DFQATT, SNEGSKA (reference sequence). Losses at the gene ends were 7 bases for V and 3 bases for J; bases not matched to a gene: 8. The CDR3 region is CSVYRGLHTEAFF. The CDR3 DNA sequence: TGCAGTGTATACAGGGGACTTCACACTGAAGCTTTCTTT.

CDR3 DNA: TGTGCCAGCAGCTTAGGACGCACAGGGCGGACTGAAGCTTTCTTT. Its protein is CASSLGRTGRTEAFF. The gene calls are TRBV7-2 and TRBJ1-1; tentatively, D is TRBD1 (6 bases). The CDR3 runs to 15 residues. V dropped 1 base and J dropped 5 bases, with 14 bases sitting between them. Germline CDR1 is SGHTA and CDR2 is FQGNSA.

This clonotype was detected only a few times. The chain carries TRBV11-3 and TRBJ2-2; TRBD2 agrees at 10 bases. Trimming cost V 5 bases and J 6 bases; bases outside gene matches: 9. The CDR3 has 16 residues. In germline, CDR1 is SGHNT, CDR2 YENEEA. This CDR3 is CASSPLGLAEAGELFF. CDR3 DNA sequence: TGTGCCAGCAGCCCATTAGGACTAGCGGAGGCCGGGGAGCTGTTTTTT.

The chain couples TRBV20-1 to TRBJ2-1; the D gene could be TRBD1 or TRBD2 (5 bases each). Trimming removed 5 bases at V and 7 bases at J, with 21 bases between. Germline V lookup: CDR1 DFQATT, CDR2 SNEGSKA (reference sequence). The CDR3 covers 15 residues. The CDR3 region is CSASARGVRINEQFF. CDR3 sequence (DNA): TGCAGTGCTTCGGCGCGAGGGGTGAGGATTAATGAGCAGTTCTTC.

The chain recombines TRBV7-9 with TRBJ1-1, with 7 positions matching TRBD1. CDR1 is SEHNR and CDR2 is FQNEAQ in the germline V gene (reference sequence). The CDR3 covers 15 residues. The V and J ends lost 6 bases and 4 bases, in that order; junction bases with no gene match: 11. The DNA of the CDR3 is TGTGCCAGCAGGCCAGAGACAGGGTGGAGCACTGAAGCTTTCTTT. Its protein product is CASRPETGWSTEAFF.

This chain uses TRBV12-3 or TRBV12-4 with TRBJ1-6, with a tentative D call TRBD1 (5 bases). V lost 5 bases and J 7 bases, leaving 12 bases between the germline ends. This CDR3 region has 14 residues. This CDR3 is CASSTGTENSPLHF. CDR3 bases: TGTGCCAGCAGTACCGGGACCGAGAATTCACCCCTCCACTTT.